This entry concerns a single TCR beta chain. Its antigen is still unknown. The CDR3 is 13 amino acids. V was trimmed by 4 bases and J by 5 bases, leaving 9 bases between them. CDR1 is SGHRS, CDR2 YFSETQ, per germline. The data stem from a study of T cell responses to AZD1222 COVID-19 vaccine. About the research overall: Analyses pooled second doses at about 4 or about 12 weeks. Study conclusions and caveats: Donors in the cohort were predominantly white British and more often female, and clonal diversity was possibly underestimated. Regions 160-218 and 743-854 dominated among vaccine-associated CD4 TCRs spanning spike.

TCRdb keeps only in-frame clones here, not all; method: immunoSEQ multiplex PCR. Of 100,000 to 150,000 clones listed, roughly nine tenths are singletons. The source of this sequence is an adult in good health. Sequences were derived from peripheral blood, sampled on day 0 of AZD1222 vaccination. The V and J genes are TRBV5-1 and TRBJ1-4; D is uncertain. The CDR3 here is CASSEGSNEKLFF. DNA for the CDR3: TGCGCCAGCAGCGAGGGATCGAATGAAAAACTGTTTTTT.